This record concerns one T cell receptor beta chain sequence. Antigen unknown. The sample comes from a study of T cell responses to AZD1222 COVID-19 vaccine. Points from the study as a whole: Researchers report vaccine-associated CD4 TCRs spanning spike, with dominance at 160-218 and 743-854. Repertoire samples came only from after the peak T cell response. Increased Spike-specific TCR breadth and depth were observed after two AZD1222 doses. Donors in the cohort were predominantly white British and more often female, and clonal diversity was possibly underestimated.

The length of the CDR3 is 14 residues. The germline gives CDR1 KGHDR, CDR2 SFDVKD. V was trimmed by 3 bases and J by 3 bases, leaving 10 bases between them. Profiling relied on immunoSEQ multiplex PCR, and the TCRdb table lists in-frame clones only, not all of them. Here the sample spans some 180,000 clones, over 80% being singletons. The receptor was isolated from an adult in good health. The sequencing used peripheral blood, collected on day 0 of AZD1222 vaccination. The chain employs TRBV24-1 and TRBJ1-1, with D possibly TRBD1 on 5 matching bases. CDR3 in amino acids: CATSDGDRYTEAFF. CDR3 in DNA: TGTGCCACCAGTGATGGAGACAGATACACTGAAGCTTTCTTT.